The 14 T cell receptor beta chains presented below share a single source sample, sequenced in a study of PD-1 blockade in classical Hodgkin lymphoma. TCRdb's copy holds only in-frame clones and misses some; the assay was immunoSEQ multiplex PCR. The sample yields under 130,000 clones, roughly nine tenths seen once. Time point of the sample: cycle 4 day 1 (C4D1), after six to seven weeks of nivolumab. There was relapse after autologous stem cell transplantation in every patient, and there was variation in brentuximab vedotin exposure. The source material was peripheral blood mononuclear cells (PBMCs), sampled before the fourth cycle of nivolumab. The receptors were sampled from a human donor with classical Hodgkin lymphoma.

The V gene is TRBV6-1, the J gene TRBJ2-7, with 7 bases that match TRBD1. CDR3 length: 12 amino acids. CDR1 MNHNS and CDR2 SASEGT come from the germline V gene. The V segment lost 6 bases and the J segment 3 bases; nucleotides outside the gene matches: 2. CDR3 nucleotide sequence: TGTGCCAGCAGAGGGGACAGCTACGAGCAGTACTTC. Protein sequence: CASRGDSYEQYF.

The rearrangement uses TRBV10-3 and TRBJ1-5; D is uncertain. Germline assignment: CDR1 ENHRY and CDR2 SYGVKD. Trimming removed 7 bases from V and 5 bases from J, with 15 bases in between. The CDR3 sequence is 14 residues long. The CDR3 DNA follows: TGTGCCATCAAGGCCCGCGGGAGGGATCAGCCCCAGCATTTT. This encodes CAIKARGRDQPQHF.

The table lists this clone with a count of one. The chain joins TRBV30 to TRBJ2-1, with 13 positions matching TRBD2. The CDR3 covers 15 residues. V was clipped by 3 bases and J by 7 bases; unmatched bases: 6. From germline, CDR1 is GTSNPN and CDR2 SVGIG (reference sequence). DNA for the CDR3: TGTGCCTGGAGCGTTACTAGCGGGAGGGCGAATGAGCAGTTCTTC. Translated, it gives CAWSVTSGRANEQFF. The whole variable domain, filled in from reference TRBV30 and TRBJ2-1, reads SQTIHQWPATLVQPVGSPLSLECTVEGTSNPNLYWYRQAAGRGLQLLFYSVGIGQISSEVPQNLSASRPQDRQFILSSKKLLLSDSGFYLCAWSVTSGRANEQFFGPGTRLTVL.

The genes are TRBV7-2 and TRBJ2-6; no reliable D call. Germline CDR1 reads SGHTA; CDR2 reads FQGNSA. This CDR3 has 14 amino acids. Trimming took off 5 bases at V and 2 bases at J, with 7 bases between the two ends. CDR3 region: CASSPATGANVLTF. CDR3 DNA sequence: TGTGCCAGCAGCCCCGCTACTGGGGCCAACGTCCTGACTTTC.

V usage is TRBV28 and J usage is TRBJ1-5; D is unresolved. The CDR3 is 13 amino acids. The ends were cut back, 9 bases at V and 1 base at J, with 10 bases in the middle. Germline V gene data show CDR1 as MDHEN and CDR2 as SYDVKM. This CDR3 is CASTPFSNQPQHF. Here the CDR3 DNA reads TGTGCCAGTACACCGTTCAGCAATCAGCCCCAGCATTTT.

The chain links TRBV4-2 to TRBJ2-7, with TRBD2 matching over 7 bases. V gave up 4 bases and J gave up 6 bases; unmatched junction bases: 24. CDR3 length equals 19 residues. Germline CDR1 LGHNA, CDR2 YNFKEQ. The DNA of the CDR3 is TGTGCCAGCAGCCCCCAAAGTTCCGGGACTACCATCAGTAGGGGCGAGCAGTACTTC. Encoded protein: CASSPQSSGTTISRGEQYF.

In its sample, this clone was seen once. The rearrangement joins TRBV2 to TRBJ2-1; D is uncertain. Germline values: CDR1 SNHLY, CDR2 FYNNEI. V was shortened by 6 bases and J by 4 bases, with 7 bases between the two germline ends. The CDR3 length is 12 residues. The CDR3 nucleotides are TGTGCCAGCAGCACCGGGTACAATGAGCAGTTCTTC. It is translated as CASSTGYNEQFF.

There are a few counts of this clone. The chain joins TRBV27 to TRBJ1-2; 10 bases are a match to TRBD1. The CDR3 spans 15 residues. Germline V gives CDR1 MNHEY, CDR2 SMNVEV (reference sequence). V shed 0 bases and J 8 bases; nucleotides not matched to a gene: 6. DNA of the CDR3: TGTGCCAGCAGTTTATCCGTCCGGACAGGGGGAGGCTACACCTTC. Translating it yields CASSLSVRTGGGYTF.

The chain combines TRBV9 with TRBJ2-4; 7 bases fit TRBD2. The CDR3 runs 15 residues. CDR1 SGDLS and CDR2 YYNGEE come from the germline V gene. The trim removed 2 bases at V and 8 bases at J, leaving 10 bases unmatched. The CDR3 sequence: CASSVGTTQIDIQYF. In nucleotides, the CDR3 is TGTGCCAGCAGCGTCGGGACTACTCAAATTGACATTCAGTACTTC. The complete variable domain, with remaining parts taken from reference TRBV9 and TRBJ2-4, reads DSGVTQTPKHLITATGQRVTLRCSPRSGDLSVYWYQQSLDQGLQFLIQYYNGEERAKGNILERFSAQQFPDLHSELNLSSLELGDSALYFCASSVGTTQIDIQYFGAGTRLSVL.

This chain joins TRBV7-8 and TRBJ2-7; D ambiguous. Germline CDR1 SGHVS, CDR2 FQNEAQ. V dropped 6 bases and J dropped 2 bases, with 8 bases sitting between them. The CDR3 consists of 12 residues. The CDR3 DNA reads as TGTGCCAGCAGAAAACGTGCCTACGAGCAGTACTTC. This gives the protein CASRKRAYEQYF. The complete variable domain, with remaining parts taken from reference TRBV7-8 and TRBJ2-7, reads GAGVSQSPRYKVAKRGQDVALRCDPISGHVSLFWYQQALGQGPEFLTYFQNEAQLDKSGLPSDRFFAERPEGSVSTLKIQRTQQEDSAVYLCASRKRAYEQYFGPGTRLTVT.

V gene TRBV30 combines with J gene TRBJ2-1, with 10 bases aligning to TRBD2. This CDR3 is built from 17 residues. V lost 0 bases, J lost 6 bases, and 11 bases stayed unmatched. CDR1 and CDR2 from the germline V gene are GTSNPN and SVGIG (reference sequence). Here the CDR3 DNA reads TGTGCCTGGAGTGTACTAGCGGGGTTAGAGTGGGGCAATGAGCAGTTCTTC. This codes for CAWSVLAGLEWGNEQFF.

The chain recombines TRBV27 with TRBJ2-7; 11 bases match TRBD1. This CDR3 is 15 amino acids long. Germline V lookup: CDR1 MNHEY, CDR2 SMNVEV (reference sequence). V lost 6 bases and J lost 2; bases outside the gene matches: 6. CDR3 sequence: CASRIRTGGAYEQYF. DNA for the CDR3: TGTGCCAGCAGAATAAGGACAGGGGGCGCCTACGAGCAGTACTTC.

The chain recombines TRBV5-1 with TRBJ1-1; D is uncertain. This CDR3 has 15 amino acids. The germline V gene encodes CDR1 SGHRS and CDR2 YFSETQ. Between the trimmed V and J ends, which lost 1 base and 1 base, there was a span of 11 bases. For the CDR3, the DNA is TGCGCCAGCAGCTTGATAGGGCAAAGGAACACTGAAGCTTTCTTT. Encoded protein: CASSLIGQRNTEAFF. Full variable domain (remainder filled in from reference TRBV5-1 and TRBJ1-1): KAGVTQTPRYLIKTRGQQVTLSCSPISGHRSVSWYQQTPGQGLQFLFEYFSETQRNKGNFPGRFSGRQFSNSRSEMNVSTLELGDSALYLCASSLIGQRNTEAFFGQGTRLTVV.

The chain has TRBV5-8 and TRBJ2-3, with 7 bases that match TRBD2. This CDR3 spans 14 amino acids. Trimming removed 3 bases from V and 2 bases from J; junction bases left unmatched: 3. CDR1 is SGHTS and CDR2 is YDEGEE in the germline V gene. CDR3 amino acids: CASSSRLATDTQYF. CDR3 nucleotide sequence: TGTGCCAGCAGCTCGAGACTAGCCACAGATACGCAGTATTTT. Together with reference TRBV5-8 and TRBJ2-3, the CDR3 gives the full variable domain: EAGVTQSPTHLIKTRGQQATLRCSPISGHTSVYWYQQALGLGLQFLLWYDEGEERNRGNFPPRFSGRQFPNYSSELNVNALELEDSALYLCASSSRLATDTQYFGPGTRLTVL.